The rows below give T cell receptor beta chains drawn from one sample of a study of neoadjuvant anti-PD-1 for oral cavity cancer. Measured with immunoSEQ multiplex PCR; TCRdb has only the in-frame clones, and not every one. The table shows more than 13,000 clones, with 73% occurring only once. This specimen consisted of PBMCs, obtained after nivolumab (anti-PD-1) treatment. The receptors stem from a person aged 40 to 85 with oral cavity squamous cell carcinoma. The CDR3 runs from the conserved cysteine through the conserved F or W. A D gene is named only where the DNA matches it firmly. Not every row has a clone size; where given, it reads once, few, many or a size class.

v_gene: TRBV7-3
abundance: -
d_gene: TRBD2
j_gene: TRBJ2-6
CDR3aa: CASSPGLAVSGANVLTF
CDR3nt: TGTGCCAGCAGTCCAGGACTAGCGGTTTCTGGGGCCAACGTCCTGACTTTC

v_gene: TRBV2
abundance: few
d_gene: -
j_gene: TRBJ1-1
CDR3aa: CASRQGQFTPEAFF
CDR3nt: TGTGCCAGCAGGCAAGGACAGTTTACCCCTGAAGCTTTCTTT

v_gene: TRBV7-9
abundance: -
d_gene: -
j_gene: TRBJ2-7
CDR3aa: CASSSRDWSYEQYF
CDR3nt: TGTGCCAGCAGCTCCCGGGACTGGTCCTACGAGCAGTACTTC

v_gene: TRBV27
abundance: -
d_gene: TRBD1
j_gene: TRBJ2-2
CDR3aa: CASSSGQLNTGELFF
CDR3nt: TGTGCCAGCAGCTCGGGACAGCTTAACACCGGGGAGCTGTTTTTT

v_gene: TRBV27
abundance: few
d_gene: -
j_gene: TRBJ1-5
CDR3aa: CASRTQGSGQPQHF
CDR3nt: TGTGCCAGCAGAACCCAGGGTTCCGGGCAGCCCCAGCATTTT

v_gene: TRBV15
abundance: few
d_gene: -
j_gene: TRBJ1-2
CDR3aa: CATSTGTDYGYTF
CDR3nt: TGTGCCACCAGCACAGGGACGGACTATGGCTACACCTTC

v_gene: TRBV7-9
abundance: few
d_gene: TRBD2
j_gene: TRBJ2-1
CDR3aa: CASSLAGAGGPSSEQFF
CDR3nt: TGTGCCAGCAGCTTAGCGGGGGCGGGAGGGCCAAGCAGTGAGCAGTTCTTC

v_gene: TRBV10-2
abundance: -
d_gene: -
j_gene: TRBJ2-3
CDR3aa: CASSESKGADTQYF
CDR3nt: TGCGCCAGCAGTGAGTCAAAGGGTGCAGATACGCAGTATTTT

v_gene: TRBV14
abundance: few
d_gene: -
j_gene: TRBJ2-4
CDR3aa: CVFLPGKNIQYF
CDR3nt: TGTGTATTCCTGCCTGGCAAAAACATTCAGTACTTC

v_gene: TRBV28
abundance: few
d_gene: TRBD1
j_gene: TRBJ2-3
CDR3aa: CASRLTGGWYTQYF
CDR3nt: TGTGCCAGCAGGTTGACAGGGGGCTGGTATACGCAGTATTTT

v_gene: TRBV27
abundance: -
d_gene: TRBD1
j_gene: TRBJ1-1
CDR3aa: CASRQGGTGEGEAFF
CDR3nt: TGTGCCAGCAGACAGGGCGGGACAGGGGAAGGTGAAGCTTTCTTT

v_gene: TRBV18
abundance: once
d_gene: TRBD2
j_gene: TRBJ2-5
CDR3aa: CASSPGGVARQETQYF
CDR3nt: TGTGCCAGCTCACCAGGGGGGGTAGCGAGACAAGAGACCCAGTACTTC

v_gene: TRBV2
abundance: -
d_gene: -
j_gene: TRBJ2-7
CDR3aa: CASSEAVGDHSYEQYF
CDR3nt: TGTGCCAGCAGTGAAGCGGTCGGGGACCACTCCTACGAGCAGTACTTC

v_gene: TRBV5-8
abundance: once
d_gene: TRBD1
j_gene: TRBJ1-2
CDR3aa: CASSLGDRGQAGYTF
CDR3nt: TGTGCCAGCAGCTTAGGGGACAGGGGGCAGGCTGGCTACACCTTC

v_gene: TRBV2
abundance: -
d_gene: -
j_gene: TRBJ2-3
CDR3aa: CASMREGATDTQYF
CDR3nt: TGTGCCAGCATGAGGGAGGGGGCCACAGATACGCAGTATTTT

v_gene: TRBV5-1
abundance: -
d_gene: TRBD1
j_gene: TRBJ2-2
CDR3aa: CASSLFGQGTVELFF
CDR3nt: TGCGCCAGCAGCTTGTTCGGACAGGGGACAGTGGAGCTGTTTTTT

v_gene: TRBV30
abundance: -
d_gene: -
j_gene: TRBJ2-5
CDR3aa: CAWSSGTGLIETQYF
CDR3nt: TGTGCCTGGAGTTCCGGAACAGGGTTAATCGAGACCCAGTACTTC

v_gene: TRBV29-1
abundance: -
d_gene: -
j_gene: TRBJ2-7
CDR3aa: CSVPDRANSYEQYF
CDR3nt: TGCAGCGTTCCCGACAGAGCAAACTCCTACGAGCAGTACTTC

v_gene: TRBV4-1
abundance: -
d_gene: TRBD1
j_gene: TRBJ2-1
CDR3aa: CASSHRGTGDNEQFF
CDR3nt: TGCGCCAGCAGCCACAGAGGGACAGGGGATAATGAGCAGTTCTTC

v_gene: TRBV7-9
abundance: -
d_gene: TRBD2
j_gene: TRBJ2-7
CDR3aa: CASSRTSGDEQYF
CDR3nt: TGTGCCAGCAGTCGGACTAGCGGGGACGAGCAGTACTTC

v_gene: TRBV10-3
abundance: -
d_gene: -
j_gene: TRBJ2-7
CDR3aa: CAISESVGRGASYEQYF
CDR3nt: TGTGCCATCAGTGAGTCAGTTGGCAGGGGGGCCTCCTACGAGCAGTACTTC

v_gene: TRBV6-5
abundance: -
d_gene: -
j_gene: TRBJ2-1
CDR3aa: CASSPSSYNEQFF
CDR3nt: TGTGCCAGCTCGCCGAGCTCCTACAATGAGCAGTTCTTC

v_gene: TRBV7-3
abundance: medium-sized
d_gene: -
j_gene: TRBJ2-6
CDR3aa: CASSLNLWDSGANVLTF
CDR3nt: TGTGCCAGCAGCTTAAACCTGTGGGACTCTGGGGCCAACGTCCTGACTTTC

v_gene: TRBV6-6
abundance: -
d_gene: TRBD1
j_gene: TRBJ2-3
CDR3aa: CASSDRVQDTQYF
CDR3nt: TGTGCCAGCAGCGACAGGGTGCAAGATACGCAGTATTTT

v_gene: TRBV7-2
abundance: once
d_gene: TRBD2
j_gene: TRBJ2-1
CDR3aa: CASSMSAVGRALNEQFF
CDR3nt: TGTGCCAGCAGCATGTCGGCTGTCGGGAGGGCCCTCAATGAGCAGTTCTTC

v_gene: TRBV10-1
abundance: -
d_gene: -
j_gene: TRBJ2-3
CDR3aa: CAPTTQYF
CDR3nt: TGCGCCCCCACCACGCAGTATTTT

v_gene: TRBV9
abundance: -
d_gene: -
j_gene: TRBJ1-2
CDR3aa: CASSVARRPANYGYTF
CDR3nt: TGTGCCAGCAGCGTAGCCAGACGCCCAGCTAACTATGGCTACACCTTC

v_gene: TRBV14
abundance: few
d_gene: TRBD1
j_gene: TRBJ2-7
CDR3aa: CASSHEYRGHRREQYF
CDR3nt: TGTGCCAGCAGCCACGAATACAGGGGACATCGGCGCGAGCAGTACTTC

v_gene: TRBV6-5
abundance: -
d_gene: TRBD2
j_gene: TRBJ2-7
CDR3aa: CASIRLAGGSYEQYF
CDR3nt: TGTGCCAGCATACGACTAGCGGGAGGTTCCTACGAGCAGTACTTC

v_gene: TRBV14
abundance: -
d_gene: -
j_gene: TRBJ2-5
CDR3aa: CASSAKQPIFQETQYF
CDR3nt: TGTGCCAGCAGCGCTAAGCAGCCGATCTTCCAAGAGACCCAGTACTTC

v_gene: TRBV10-2
abundance: -
d_gene: -
j_gene: TRBJ2-1
CDR3aa: CASSEFNEQFF
CDR3nt: TGCGCCAGCAGTGAGTTCAATGAGCAGTTCTTC

v_gene: TRBV18
abundance: -
d_gene: -
j_gene: TRBJ1-5
CDR3aa: CASSPPGQGGQPQHF
CDR3nt: TGTGCCAGCTCACCACCGGGGCAGGGAGGTCAGCCCCAGCATTTT

v_gene: TRBV28
abundance: -
d_gene: -
j_gene: TRBJ1-5
CDR3aa: CASRAGPTGNQPQHF
CDR3nt: TGTGCCAGCAGGGCAGGCCCGACAGGCAATCAGCCCCAGCATTTT

v_gene: TRBV5-1
abundance: -
d_gene: -
j_gene: TRBJ2-7
CDR3aa: CASSPANSYEQYF
CDR3nt: TGCGCCAGCAGCCCCGCCAACTCCTACGAGCAGTACTTC

v_gene: TRBV2
abundance: -
d_gene: -
j_gene: TRBJ1-1
CDR3aa: CASTMTGPIAFF
CDR3nt: TGTGCCAGCACCATGACGGGTCCCATAGCTTTCTTT

v_gene: TRBV15
abundance: -
d_gene: TRBD1
j_gene: TRBJ1-1
CDR3aa: CATSRGDRGFQSTEAFF
CDR3nt: TGTGCCACCAGCAGAGGGGACAGGGGTTTTCAAAGCACTGAAGCTTTCTTT

v_gene: TRBV9
abundance: -
d_gene: -
j_gene: TRBJ2-2
CDR3aa: CASSVVGHTGELFF
CDR3nt: TGTGCCAGCAGCGTAGTGGGTCACACCGGGGAGCTGTTTTTT

v_gene: TRBV19
abundance: -
d_gene: -
j_gene: TRBJ2-7
CDR3aa: CASSPPSSYEQYF
CDR3nt: TGTGCCAGTAGCCCACCGAGCTCCTACGAGCAGTACTTC

v_gene: TRBV6-6
abundance: -
d_gene: TRBD1
j_gene: TRBJ1-4
CDR3aa: CASSDGQALNEKLFF
CDR3nt: TGTGCCAGCAGCGATGGACAGGCGTTAAATGAAAAACTGTTTTTT

v_gene: TRBV5-6
abundance: -
d_gene: TRBD1
j_gene: TRBJ2-3
CDR3aa: CASSSTHTGQGPVTQYF
CDR3nt: TGTGCCAGCAGCTCGACCCACACGGGACAGGGTCCTGTTACGCAGTATTTT